The 15 T cell receptor beta chains reported below all come from one sample, sequenced in a study of cytomegalovirus exposure and HLA in healthy donors. The table came from immunoSEQ multiplex PCR; TCRdb's copy has only in-frame clones and leaves some out. The sample shows fewer than 120,000 clones, roughly nine tenths of them seen only once. Specimen: PBMCs. The origin of the receptors is a woman aged 18 to 35 in good health and CMV-seronegative.

The chain links TRBV9 to TRBJ2-2; 12 bases align to TRBD1. Germline loops: CDR1 SGDLS, CDR2 YYNGEE. The CDR3 runs 16 residues. With 4 bases clipped from V and 4 bases from J, the junction kept 5 bases outside the gene matches. Here the CDR3 DNA reads TGTGCCAGCAGCCCACCGGGACAGGGGGCCACCGGGGAGCTGTTTTTT. It specifies CASSPPGQGATGELFF. The full variable domain, with the rest looked up from reference TRBV9 and TRBJ2-2, is DSGVTQTPKHLITATGQRVTLRCSPRSGDLSVYWYQQSLDQGLQFLIQYYNGEERAKGNILERFSAQQFPDLHSELNLSSLELGDSALYFCASSPPGQGATGELFFGEGSRLTVL.

V is TRBV28 and J is TRBJ2-7; TRBD1 is a possible D gene (6 bases). V was clipped by 3 bases and J by 4 bases, with 19 bases between them. Germline CDR1 and CDR2: MDHEN and SYDVKM. This CDR3 is 16 amino acids long. In DNA, the CDR3 is TGTGCCAGCAGTTTTAGGGCAGGGGCCAGCCCTTACGAGCAGTACTTC. It translates to CASSFRAGASPYEQYF.

The chain combines TRBV7-8 with TRBJ1-2; 9 bases map to TRBD1. J was trimmed by 5 bases and V by 8 bases; bases with no gene match: 0. The V gene's germline CDR1 is SGHVS and CDR2 FQNEAQ. CDR3 size: 11 residues. CDR3 sequence: CASGTGYGYTF. Written as DNA, the CDR3 is TGTGCCAGCGGGACAGGGTATGGCTACACCTTC.

This rearrangement joins TRBV15 to TRBJ2-1; D may be TRBD2 (5 bases). Germline-derived CDR1 and CDR2 are LNHNV and YYDKDF (reference sequence). Trimming left V 2 bases short and J 9 bases short, with 8 bases between. CDR3 size: 12 residues. The CDR3 nucleotides read TGTGCCACCAGCAGATTGAGCGGTGAGCAGTTCTTC. Translating it yields CATSRLSGEQFF.

This clone was detected once. The CDR3 DNA sequence: TGTGCCAGCAGTTACAGGGGGATGCAGTACTTC. As protein: CASSYRGMQYF. The chain couples TRBV27 to TRBJ2-7; 8 bases match TRBD1. Per germline, CDR1 MNHEY and CDR2 SMNVEV (reference sequence). Trimming took 4 bases from V and 9 from J; bases not matched to a gene: 2. The CDR3 spans 11 residues.

The rearrangement uses TRBV29-1 and TRBJ2-2; TRBD2 is a possible D gene (6 bases). V was shortened by 7 bases and J by 5 bases, with 20 bases between the two germline ends. This CDR3 has 15 amino acids. Germline V gene lookup returns CDR1 SQVTM and CDR2 ANQGSEA. The DNA for the CDR3 is TGCAGCGCCATGCGGGGTCCCGAGGGGACCGGGGAGCTGTTTTTT. It yields the protein CSAMRGPEGTGELFF.

The V call is TRBV7-6, the J call TRBJ1-1, with 9 bases lining up with TRBD1. The V and J ends lost 3 bases and 4 bases, in that order; junction bases with no gene match: 3. This CDR3 region has 14 residues. Germline V lookup: CDR1 SGHVS, CDR2 FNYEAQ. CDR3 bases: TGTGCCAGCAGCTTGGACAGGGGACCCACTGAAGCTTTCTTT. It specifies CASSLDRGPTEAFF.

The J gene is TRBJ1-3, the V gene TRBV5-6; TRBD1 matches 8 bases. The CDR3 contains 14 residues. V lost 7 bases to trimming and J lost 5 bases; unmatched junction nucleotides: 8. CDR1 is SGHDT and CDR2 is YYEEEE in the germline V gene. The CDR3 DNA reads as TGTGCCAGCTCCTGGACAGGGACGAGAAACACCATATATTTT. This codes for CASSWTGTRNTIYF.

V and J are TRBV9 and TRBJ1-2, with D maybe TRBD1 (5 bases). Trimming shortened V by 3 bases and J by 4 bases, and 16 bases separated the two germline ends. The CDR3 sequence is 15 residues long. Germline CDR1 reads SGDLS; CDR2 reads YYNGEE. CDR3 residues: CASSGGTPRGYGYTF. CDR3 nucleotide sequence: TGTGCCAGCAGCGGGGGGACCCCGCGGGGCTATGGCTACACCTTC.

This clone was counted a single time. The chain employs TRBV28 and TRBJ1-1, with D possibly matching TRBD1 (6 bases). CDR3 length equals 16 residues. Germline CDR1 reads MDHEN; CDR2 reads SYDVKM. The V and J ends lost 4 bases and 0 bases respectively, with 15 bases between them. The CDR3 here is CASSSPWGRLNTEAFF. The CDR3 coding sequence is TGTGCCAGCAGTTCGCCCTGGGGGCGGTTGAACACTGAAGCTTTCTTT.

This clone was picked up a small number of times. The rearrangement joins TRBV7-2 to TRBJ1-2, with 7 bases matching TRBD1. Per the germline V gene, CDR1 is SGHTA and CDR2 is FQGNSA. The CDR3 totals 14 residues. Germline trimming cut 4 bases from V and 4 bases from J; bases unmatched to any gene: 6. Written as DNA, the CDR3 is TGTGCCAGCAGCTCCGAGGGGGCTCTCTATGGCTACACCTTC. Its translation: CASSSEGALYGYTF. Full variable domain (outside the CDR3, taken from reference TRBV7-2 and TRBJ1-2): GAGVSQSPSNKVTEKGKDVELRCDPISGHTALYWYRQSLGQGLEFLIYFQGNSAPDKSGLPSDRFSAERTGGSVSTLTIQRTQQEDSAVYLCASSSEGALYGYTFGSGTRLTVV.

This chain joins TRBV9 and TRBJ2-1, with no clear D. The CDR3 has 16 amino acids. CDR1 is SGDLS and CDR2 is YYNGEE in the germline V gene. With 0 bases removed from V and 6 bases from J, the gap between germline ends came to 16 bases. The CDR3 DNA is TGTGCCAGCAGCGTAGGGAGCGCCCTTAATTCCAATGAGCAGTTCTTC. This encodes CASSVGSALNSNEQFF.

This chain connects TRBV12-5 to TRBJ2-2, with TRBD1 matching 7 bases. The CDR3 totals 15 residues. Unmatched junction bases numbered 9, after V lost 4 bases and J lost 7 bases. Looked up from germline, CDR1 is LGHNT and CDR2 is FRNRAP. For the CDR3, the DNA is TGTGCTAGTGGTTCACCGGGACAGCAATTCGGGGAGCTGTTTTTT. It codes for CASGSPGQQFGELFF. Supplemented by reference TRBV12-5 and TRBJ2-2, the full variable domain reads DARVTQTPRHKVTEMGQEVTMRCQPILGHNTVFWYRQTMMQGLELLAYFRNRAPLDDSGMPKDRFSAEMPDATLATLKIQPSEPRDSAVYFCASGSPGQQFGELFFGEGSRLTVL.

The chain has TRBV27 and TRBJ2-2; the match to TRBD1 covers 8 bases. Germline values: CDR1 MNHEY, CDR2 SMNVEV (reference sequence). Losses at the gene ends were 5 bases for V and 3 bases for J; bases not matched to a gene: 5. There are 15 residues in the CDR3. The CDR3 loop reads CASSRQGWDTGELFF. CDR3 DNA: TGTGCCAGCAGTCGACAGGGGTGGGACACCGGGGAGCTGTTTTTT.

The rearrangement joins TRBV27 to TRBJ2-3; D possibly corresponds to TRBD1 (5 bases). This CDR3 is 14 amino acids long. Germline lookup yields CDR1 MNHEY and CDR2 SMNVEV (reference sequence). V was clipped by 4 bases and J by 2 bases, with 10 bases between them. CDR3 residues: CASSSTVTTDTQYF. As DNA, the CDR3 is TGTGCCAGCAGTTCGACAGTTACCACAGATACGCAGTATTTT.